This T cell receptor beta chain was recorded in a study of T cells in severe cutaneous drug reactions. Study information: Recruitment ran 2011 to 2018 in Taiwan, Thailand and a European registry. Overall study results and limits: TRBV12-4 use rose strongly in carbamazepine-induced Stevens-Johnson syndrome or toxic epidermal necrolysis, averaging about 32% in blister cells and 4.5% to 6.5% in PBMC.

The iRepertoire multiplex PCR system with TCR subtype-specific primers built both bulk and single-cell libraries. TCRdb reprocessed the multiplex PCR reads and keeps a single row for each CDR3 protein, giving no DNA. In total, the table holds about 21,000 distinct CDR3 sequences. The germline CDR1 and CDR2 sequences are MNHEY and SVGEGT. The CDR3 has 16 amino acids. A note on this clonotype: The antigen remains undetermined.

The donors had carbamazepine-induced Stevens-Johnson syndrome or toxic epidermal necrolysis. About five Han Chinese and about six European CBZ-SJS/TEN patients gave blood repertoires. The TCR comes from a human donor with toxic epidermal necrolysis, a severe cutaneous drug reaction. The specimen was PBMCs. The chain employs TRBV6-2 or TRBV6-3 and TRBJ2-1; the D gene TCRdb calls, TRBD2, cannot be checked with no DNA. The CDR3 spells CASSYTGTSAYNEQFF.